This TCR beta chain was documented in a study of T cells in Graves' hyperthyroidism and ophthalmopathy. Trimming cost V 4 bases and J 3 bases, with 14 bases left between them. The germline V gene has CDR1 MNHEY and CDR2 SVGEGT. The CDR3 extends over 15 amino acids. Whole-study findings and limits: Most clonotypes expanded in the thyroid (above 0.001) were also present in blood. The model foresaw ophthalmopathy a median around 6.4 months prior to onset.

RNA transcripts provided the source from which TCR beta CDR3 regions were amplified. HTBI primers drove first-round RT-PCR of the TCR CDR3. MiXCR, run by TCRdb on the multiplex PCR reads, gives a single entry per CDR3 protein. This sample carries some 300,000 distinct CDR3 sequences, roughly a fifth of them seen once, and the ten largest clones take just under 40%. This clonotype was counted many times. Its antigen is currently unknown. Those patients with uncontrolled infection, other autoimmune disease, pregnancy or lactation were excluded. Source material for PBMCs was around 10 ml fresh peripheral blood.

This clonotype originated in a man in his fifties or sixties with Graves' ophthalmopathy. Specimen: blood. This rearrangement joins TRBV6-2 or TRBV6-3 to TRBJ2-3; perhaps TRBD1 as D (6 bases). The CDR3 sequence: CASSWAGDTTDTQYF. CDR3 sequence (DNA): TGTGCCAGCAGTTGGGCAGGGGACACTACAGATACGCAGTATTTT.